The 30 T cell receptor beta chains listed next were all sequenced from one sample in a study of blood T cell repertoires in COVID-19. TCRdb's table, derived via immunoSEQ multiplex PCR, lists solely in-frame clones and lacks some. The sample yields 500,000 to 600,000 clones, roughly nine tenths seen once. The sample taken for sequencing was peripheral blood. The receptors were sampled from a woman in her 50s with COVID-19, enrolled during active disease.

The chain couples TRBV5-6 to TRBJ1-3; the match to TRBD1 covers 7 bases. From germline, CDR1 is SGHDT and CDR2 YYEEEE. The ends lost 4 bases at V and 0 bases at J; junction bases unmatched: 10. The CDR3 covers 17 residues. The CDR3 DNA is TGTGCCAGCAGCATCCTACAGGGGCTAAGCTCTGGAAACACCATATATTTT. Its protein product is CASSILQGLSSGNTIYF.

A note on this clone: The junction does not match germline at one end; this may be a read error. This chain uses TRBV12-3 or TRBV12-4 with TRBJ1-1, with D perhaps matching TRBD1 (5 bases). This CDR3 contains 11 residues. CDR3 nucleotide sequence: TGTGCCAGCAGCCTATCGGGGGGTCCCTCCTTT. Protein product: CASSLSGGPSF.

This chain uses TRBV7-6 with TRBJ2-7, with a weak D call TRBD2 (5 bases). CDR1 is SGHVS and CDR2 is FNYEAQ in the germline V gene. The CDR3 consists of 14 residues. V was clipped by 5 bases and J by 3 bases, with 14 bases between them. CDR3 bases: TGTGCCAGCAGCGTATACAAAGGAGGCTACGAGCAGTACTTC. It specifies CASSVYKGGYEQYF.

The genes are TRBV28 and TRBJ2-4, with a possible D match to TRBD2 (6 bases). The CDR3 consists of 14 residues. Germline-derived CDR1 and CDR2 are MDHEN and SYDVKM. The ends were cut back, 6 bases at V and 8 bases at J, with 17 bases in the middle. The DNA of the CDR3 is TGTGCCAGCAGCCTCGGGCAGGAGGGTCACATTCAGTACTTC. This gives the protein CASSLGQEGHIQYF. The entire variable domain, with the rest obtained from reference TRBV28 and TRBJ2-4, is as follows: DVKVTQSSRYLVKRTGEKVFLECVQDMDHENMFWYRQDPGLGLRLIYFSYDVKMKEKGDIPEGYSVSREKKERFSLILESASTNQTSMYLCASSLGQEGHIQYFGAGTRLSVL.

V and J are TRBV2 and TRBJ1-1; tentatively, D is TRBD1 (6 bases). Germline CDR1 and CDR2: SNHLY and FYNNEI. The CDR3 loop spans 14 amino acids. The V end was cut by 4 bases, the J end by 1 base, with 10 bases between. The DNA of the CDR3 is TGTGCCAGCAGTGGAGACAGGTGGAACACTGAAGCTTTCTTT. It yields the protein CASSGDRWNTEAFF. The full variable domain, in which reference TRBV2 and TRBJ1-1 provide the parts outside the CDR3, is EPEVTQTPSHQVTQMGQEVILRCVPISNHLYFYWYRQILGQKVEFLVSFYNNEISEKSEIFDDQFSVERPDGSNFTLKIRSTKLEDSAMYFCASSGDRWNTEAFFGQGTRLTVV.

This chain connects TRBV3-1 (or the pseudogene TRBV3-2) to TRBJ2-5, with D tentatively TRBD1 (6 bases). Trimming took 1 base from V and 5 from J, leaving 11 bases between them. CDR3 size: 14 residues. Germline CDR1 is LGHDT and CDR2 is YNNKEL (reference sequence). CDR3 protein: CASSQGGRRETQYF. The CDR3 DNA is TGTGCCAGCAGCCAAGGGGGGCGTCGGGAGACCCAGTACTTC.

The V call is TRBV5-1, the J call TRBJ1-1, with 11 nucleotides matching TRBD1. CDR3 size: 14 residues. The V gene end was trimmed by 4 bases and the J gene end by 7 bases; junction bases not matched to a gene: 6. The germline V gene encodes CDR1 SGHRS and CDR2 YFSETQ. CDR3 bases: TGCGCCAGCAGCACAGGACAGGGGGCTAGTGAAGCTTTCTTT. Translation gives CASSTGQGASEAFF.

The chain combines TRBV5-4 with TRBJ1-1; D may be TRBD1 (6 bases). Per germline, CDR1 SGHNT and CDR2 YYREEE (reference sequence). CDR3 length equals 15 residues. Trimming shortened V by 0 bases and J by 4 bases, and 13 bases separated the two germline ends. Written as DNA, the CDR3 is TGTGCCAGCAGCTTGGACAGACAGGCGGGCACTGAAGCTTTCTTT. It translates to CASSLDRQAGTEAFF.

This clone was seen a single time. The rearrangement uses TRBV7-2 and TRBJ2-3; TRBD1 aligns across 9 bases. Germline-derived CDR1 and CDR2 are SGHTA and FQGNSA. The CDR3 covers 16 residues. Unmatched junction bases numbered 10, after V lost 3 bases and J lost 6 bases. The DNA for the CDR3 is TGTGCCAGCAGCTTTCTAGGGACAGGGTATCTGGATACGCAGTATTTT. The encoded protein is CASSFLGTGYLDTQYF.

This clone was recorded a few times. J is TRBJ2-7 and V is TRBV6-5; 7 positions match TRBD1. The V and J ends lost 1 base and 7 bases, in that order; junction bases with no gene match: 7. The CDR3 totals 14 residues. CDR1 and CDR2 from the germline V gene are MNHEY and SVGAGI. The CDR3 sequence: CASSYLQGRREQYF. The CDR3 DNA is TGTGCCAGCAGTTACTTACAGGGGCGCAGGGAGCAGTACTTC.

This clone appeared a single time. The chain is built from TRBV5-5 and TRBJ2-7; 7 nucleotides match TRBD2. After removal of 1 base from V and 2 bases from J, the junction contained 6 bases not matched to a gene. The CDR3 loop spans 15 amino acids. Germline CDR1 is SGHKS and CDR2 is YYEKEE (reference sequence). The CDR3 DNA reads TGTGCCAGCAGCTTGTACGCGGGGGATCCCTACGAGCAGTACTTC. Translating gives CASSLYAGDPYEQYF.

V is TRBV9 and J is TRBJ1-5; tentatively, D is TRBD1 (5 bases). CDR1 is SGDLS and CDR2 is YYNGEE in the germline V gene. The CDR3 length is 14 residues. V shed 0 bases and J shed 11 bases, with 15 bases lying between them. This CDR3 reads CASSVGGRSTTQHF. The CDR3 DNA reads as TGTGCCAGCAGCGTAGGGGGCAGGTCTACGACCCAGCATTTT. The full variable domain, rest sourced from reference TRBV9 and TRBJ1-5, is DSGVTQTPKHLITATGQRVTLRCSPRSGDLSVYWYQQSLDQGLQFLIQYYNGEERAKGNILERFSAQQFPDLHSELNLSSLELGDSALYFCASSVGGRSTTQHFGDGTRLSIL.

The CDR3 loop is CASSRGLAESTDTQYF. The CDR3 DNA reads TGCGCCAGCAGCCGAGGACTAGCGGAATCCACAGATACGCAGTATTTT. The chain links TRBV5-1 to TRBJ2-3; 10 nucleotides agree with TRBD2. This CDR3 is 16 amino acids long. With V trimmed by 4 bases and J by 2 bases, 7 bases remained unmatched. CDR1 and CDR2 (germline): SGHRS, YFSETQ.

Concerning this clone: The same CDR3 can be traced to other DNA sequences in this sample. The chain recombines TRBV19 with TRBJ2-6, with a weak D call TRBD1 (6 bases). The CDR3 totals 15 residues. The germline CDR1 and CDR2 sequences are LNHDA and SQIVND (reference sequence). The germline V and J ends were trimmed by 6 bases and 4 bases, with 13 bases remaining between them. CDR3 region: CASSQTGFGANVLTF. The CDR3 region has the DNA TGTGCCAGTAGCCAAACAGGGTTCGGGGCCAACGTCCTGACTTTC.

The V gene is TRBV5-1, the J gene TRBJ2-7; maybe TRBD1 (7 bases). The ends were cut back, 4 bases at V and 3 bases at J, with 14 bases in the middle. The CDR3 spans 14 residues. Germline V CDR1 and CDR2: SGHRS, YFSETQ. CDR3 bases: TGCGCCAGCAGCACCGGGGGACAGATCTACGAGCAGTACTTC. Protein sequence: CASSTGGQIYEQYF.

The chain has TRBV28 and TRBJ1-1, with D possibly being TRBD1 (5 bases). The CDR3 loop spans 14 amino acids. V was cut by 5 bases and J by 3 bases, with 13 bases left in between. Germline CDR1 is MDHEN and CDR2 is SYDVKM. The CDR3 here is CASSPTGEDTEAFF. The DNA for the CDR3 is TGTGCCAGCAGTCCAACAGGTGAGGACACTGAAGCTTTCTTT.

V usage is TRBV4-1 and J usage is TRBJ2-3; D call uncertain. Trimming shortened V by 0 bases and J by 0 bases, and 13 bases separated the two germline ends. Germline V gene lookup returns CDR1 MGHRA and CDR2 YSYEKL. The CDR3 totals 17 residues. CDR3 loop: CASSQEEGGASTDTQYF. The CDR3 DNA sequence: TGCGCCAGCAGCCAAGAAGAAGGCGGAGCTAGCACAGATACGCAGTATTTT.

The genes are TRBV11-2 and TRBJ2-1; maybe TRBD1 (6 bases). Per germline, CDR1 SGHAT and CDR2 FQNNGV. Trimming pared 5 bases from V and 5 bases from J, leaving 16 bases between. The CDR3 extends over 15 amino acids. CDR3 loop: CASSQGTYANNEQFF. In DNA form, the CDR3 reads TGTGCCAGCAGCCAGGGGACATATGCCAACAATGAGCAGTTCTTC.

This chain joins TRBV5-1 and TRBJ1-4; D is possibly TRBD1 (6 bases). CDR1 and CDR2 (germline): SGHRS, YFSETQ. This CDR3 is built from 13 residues. V shed 4 bases and J shed 8 bases, with 12 bases lying between them. This CDR3 is CASSPGVGEKLFF. For the CDR3, the DNA is TGCGCCAGCAGCCCAGGGGTTGGAGAAAAACTGTTTTTT.

This chain joins TRBV3-1 (or the pseudogene TRBV3-2) and TRBJ2-3; a possible D gene is TRBD2 (6 bases). CDR1 is LGHDT and CDR2 is YNNKEL in the germline V gene (reference sequence). V lost 4 bases and J 2 bases, leaving 10 bases between the germline ends. The CDR3 is made up of 14 amino acids. CDR3 DNA sequence: TGTGCCAGCAGCCTTGGGGGGATCACAGATACGCAGTATTTT. Its translation is CASSLGGITDTQYF.

The chain links TRBV7-9 to TRBJ2-3, with TRBD1 matching 12 bases. This CDR3 region has 16 residues. Germline CDR1 SEHNR, CDR2 FQNEAQ (reference sequence). V lost 5 bases, J lost 6 bases, and 9 bases stayed unmatched. In DNA, the CDR3 is TGTGCCAGCAGCGATCCCGGGACAGGGGGCGCGGATACGCAGTATTTT. Its translation is CASSDPGTGGADTQYF. The full variable domain, with the rest looked up from reference TRBV7-9 and TRBJ2-3, is DTGVSQNPRHKITKRGQNVTFRCDPISEHNRLYWYRQTLGQGPEFLTYFQNEAQLEKSRLLSDRFSAERPKGSFSTLEIQRTEQGDSAMYLCASSDPGTGGADTQYFGPGTRLTVL.

The chain links TRBV5-4 to TRBJ1-2; 9 positions match TRBD1. CDR3 length: 13 amino acids. Germline trimming cut 4 bases from V and 6 bases from J; bases unmatched to any gene: 4. Germline V gene data show CDR1 as SGHNT and CDR2 as YYREEE (reference sequence). CDR3 DNA: TGTGCCAGCAGCCGAACAGGGGGCCATGGCTACACCTTC. It encodes CASSRTGGHGYTF.

Of note for this clone: Other nucleotide sequences from this sample produce the same CDR3. The J gene is TRBJ1-1, the V gene TRBV6-5; D unclear. Trimming removed 0 bases at V and 0 bases at J, with 8 bases between. This CDR3 spans 15 amino acids. Germline CDR1 is MNHEY and CDR2 is SVGAGI. The CDR3 loop is CASSYSTGLNTEAFF. Here the CDR3 DNA reads TGTGCCAGCAGTTACTCTACGGGATTGAACACTGAAGCTTTCTTT.

The J gene is TRBJ1-4, the V gene TRBV19, with 9 bases aligning to TRBD1. The V gene end was trimmed by 8 bases and the J gene end by 7 bases; junction bases not matched to a gene: 5. Germline CDR1 LNHDA, CDR2 SQIVND (reference sequence). CDR3 length: 13 residues. This chain's CDR3 is CASDETGGEKLFF. CDR3 nucleotide sequence: TGTGCCAGTGATGAGACAGGGGGTGAAAAACTGTTTTTT. Supplemented by reference TRBV19 and TRBJ1-4, the full variable domain reads DGGITQSPKYLFRKEGQNVTLSCEQNLNHDAMYWYRQDPGQGLRLIYYSQIVNDFQKGDIAEGYSVSREKKESFPLTVTSAQKNPTAFYLCASDETGGEKLFFGSGTQLSVL.

This chain connects TRBV9 to TRBJ1-1; D is uncertain. The CDR3 consists of 14 residues. The V gene's germline CDR1 is SGDLS and CDR2 YYNGEE. The V end was cut by 2 bases, the J end by 5 bases, with 13 bases between. Here the CDR3 reads CASSVGSIGTEAFF. CDR3 DNA: TGTGCCAGCAGCGTCGGGTCAATAGGTACTGAAGCTTTCTTT.

The rearrangement uses TRBV28 and TRBJ2-7; tentatively, D is TRBD1 (6 bases). V lost 2 bases to trimming and J lost 3 bases, with 17 bases between them. The CDR3 runs to 16 residues. CDR1 is MDHEN and CDR2 is SYDVKM in the germline V gene. The CDR3 here is CASSLVGASVSYEQYF. The CDR3, as DNA: TGTGCCAGCAGTTTAGTGGGGGCATCAGTGAGCTACGAGCAGTACTTC.

V is TRBV4-1 and J is TRBJ2-7; D perhaps matches TRBD2 (7 bases). Between the trimmed V and J ends, which lost 6 bases and 5 bases, there was a span of 17 bases. The CDR3 covers 14 residues. The V gene's germline CDR1 is MGHRA and CDR2 YSYEKL. CDR3 bases: TGCGCCAGCAGGGGAGGGGGGGCATCAGACGAGCAGTACTTC. Encoded protein: CASRGGGASDEQYF.

On this clone: Different DNA sequences within this sample yield the same CDR3. This chain uses TRBV5-1 with TRBJ1-6, with a possible D match to TRBD1 (6 bases). CDR1 is SGHRS, CDR2 YFSETQ, per germline. V was trimmed by 0 bases and J by 7 bases, leaving 8 bases between them. The CDR3 extends over 14 amino acids. The CDR3 sequence is CASSLEQGNSPLHF. The CDR3 DNA reads TGCGCCAGCAGCTTGGAACAGGGAAATTCACCCCTCCACTTT.

V gene TRBV15 combines with J gene TRBJ1-4; a weak D match, TRBD1 (6 bases). The CDR3 is 15 residues long. Per the germline V gene, CDR1 is LNHNV and CDR2 is YYDKDF (reference sequence). V lost 0 bases and J 7 bases, leaving 12 bases between the germline ends. As DNA, the CDR3 is TGTGCCACCAGCAGAGAAAACAGGGTGGGTGAAAAACTGTTTTTT. Encoded protein: CATSRENRVGEKLFF.

The chain employs TRBV6-1 and TRBJ2-5; D remains ambiguous. Trimming removed 2 bases from V and 5 bases from J, with 12 bases in between. The CDR3 covers 14 residues. CDR1 is MNHNS, CDR2 SASEGT, per germline. Written as DNA, the CDR3 is TGTGCCAGCAGTGAACCATGGGCTGGGGAGACCCAGTACTTC. Amino acid sequence: CASSEPWAGETQYF.